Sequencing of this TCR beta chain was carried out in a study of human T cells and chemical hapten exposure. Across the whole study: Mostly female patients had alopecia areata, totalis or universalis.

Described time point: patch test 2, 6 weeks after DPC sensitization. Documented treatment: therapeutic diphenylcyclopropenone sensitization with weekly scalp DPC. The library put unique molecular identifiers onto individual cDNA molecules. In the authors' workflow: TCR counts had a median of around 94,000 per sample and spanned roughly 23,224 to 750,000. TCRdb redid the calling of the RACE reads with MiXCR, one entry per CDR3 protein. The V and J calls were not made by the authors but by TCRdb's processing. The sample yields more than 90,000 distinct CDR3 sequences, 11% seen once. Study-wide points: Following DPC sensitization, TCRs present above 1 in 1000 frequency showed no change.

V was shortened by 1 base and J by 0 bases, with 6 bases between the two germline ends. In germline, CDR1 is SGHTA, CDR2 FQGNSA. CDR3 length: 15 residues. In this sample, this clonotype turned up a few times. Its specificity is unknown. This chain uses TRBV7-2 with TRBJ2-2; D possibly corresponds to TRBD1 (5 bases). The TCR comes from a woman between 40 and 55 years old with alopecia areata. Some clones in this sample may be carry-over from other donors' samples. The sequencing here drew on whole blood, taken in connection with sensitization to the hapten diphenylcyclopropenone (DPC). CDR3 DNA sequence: TGTGCCAGCAGCTTAGTGACAGCGAACACCGGGGAGCTGTTTTTT. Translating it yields CASSLVTANTGELFF.